These 27 T cell receptor beta chains were all obtained from the same sample, sequenced in a study of control samples from healthy donors and cancer patients. TCRdb's table, derived via immunoSEQ multiplex PCR, lists solely in-frame clones and lacks some. The sample includes 100,000 to 150,000 clones, about 88% seen only once; the top ten take around 3%. Sequenced material: blood. All receptors derive from a man aged 50-59 years in good health.

The V and J genes are TRBV27 and TRBJ1-1; D gene uncertain. Looked up from germline, CDR1 is MNHEY and CDR2 is SMNVEV (reference sequence). Deletions cut 6 bases from V and 12 bases from J, with 23 bases between. The CDR3 is 14 amino acids. CDR3 protein: CASSLSAGVLETFF. The CDR3 nucleotides are TGTGCCAGCAGCCTATCGGCGGGAGTTTTGGAAACTTTCTTT.

The chain recombines TRBV30 with TRBJ1-6, with TRBD1 as a possible D gene (6 bases). The CDR3 is 13 amino acids. V lost 1 base to trimming and J lost 9 bases, with 10 bases between them. Germline V gene lookup returns CDR1 GTSNPN and CDR2 SVGIG (reference sequence). The CDR3 loop reads CAWSGGGASPLHF. The CDR3 DNA follows: TGTGCCTGGAGTGGGGGGGGCGCTTCACCCCTCCACTTT.

The chain employs TRBV11-2 and TRBJ1-3; TRBD1 might be the D (5 bases). With 5 bases removed from V and 2 bases from J, the gap between germline ends came to 13 bases. The CDR3 sequence is 15 residues long. Per the germline V gene, CDR1 is SGHAT and CDR2 is FQNNGV. The CDR3 loop reads CASSQTVNTGNTIYF. CDR3 in DNA: TGTGCCAGCAGCCAGACAGTTAACACTGGAAACACCATATATTTT.

This clone was counted once. V and J are TRBV12-3 or TRBV12-4 and TRBJ2-3; D unresolved. CDR3 length: 12 residues. The germline V and J ends were trimmed by 5 bases and 4 bases, with 7 bases remaining between them. The CDR3 protein is CASSPNSDTQYF. The CDR3 coding sequence is TGTGCCAGCAGTCCCAATTCAGATACGCAGTATTTT.

The rearrangement joins TRBV5-1 to TRBJ2-5; D gene unclear. Looked up from germline, CDR1 is SGHRS and CDR2 is YFSETQ. The V and J ends lost 0 bases and 1 base respectively, with 10 bases between them. This CDR3 region has 15 residues. In DNA form, the CDR3 reads TGCGCCAGCAGCTTGGCGCCCAGTCTCCAAGAGACCCAGTACTTC. It yields the protein CASSLAPSLQETQYF.

J is TRBJ2-1 and V is TRBV11-3, with unresolved D. V was trimmed by 5 bases and J by 7 bases, leaving 15 bases between them. The CDR3 is 14 residues long. The germline V gene has CDR1 SGHNT and CDR2 YENEEA. CDR3 in DNA: TGTGCCAGCAGCGGGTACTCCTCTCTTAATGAGCAGTTCTTC. Its protein is CASSGYSSLNEQFF.

The chain uses TRBV25-1 and TRBJ2-1, with 8 bases fitting TRBD2. CDR1 is MGHDK, CDR2 SYGVNS, per germline. The length of the CDR3 is 15 residues. J gave up 0 bases and V 3 bases, and 1 base lay outside the gene matches. CDR3 coding DNA: TGTGCCAGCAGTGAGAGCGGGAGCTCCTACAATGAGCAGTTCTTC. Protein sequence: CASSESGSSYNEQFF.

This clone was detected once. This chain connects TRBV10-1 to TRBJ2-7; TRBD2 is a possible D gene (6 bases). V lost 4 bases and J lost 5, with 6 bases in between. This CDR3 is built from 11 residues. Germline V gene data show CDR1 as WNHNN and CDR2 as SYGVQD (reference sequence). The CDR3 protein is CASSGGNEQYF. The CDR3, as DNA: TGCGCCAGCAGTGGCGGGAACGAGCAGTACTTC.

This rearrangement joins TRBV5-4 to TRBJ2-4; 8 positions agree with TRBD2. The CDR3 is made up of 17 amino acids. V shed 3 bases and J 1 base; nucleotides not matched to a gene: 9. The germline CDR1 and CDR2 sequences are SGHNT and YYREEE (reference sequence). CDR3 DNA sequence: TGTGCCAGCAGCTCCCACTGGCGGGGGGAGGCCAAAAACATTCAGTACTTC. Translation gives CASSSHWRGEAKNIQYF.

The chain employs TRBV2 and TRBJ1-5; D uncertain. This CDR3 contains 14 residues. V was shortened by 4 bases and J by 1 base, with 8 bases between the two germline ends. Germline CDR1 and CDR2: SNHLY and FYNNEI. Written as DNA, the CDR3 is TGTGCCAGCAGTGTTCAACCCAGCAATCAGCCCCAGCATTTT. It translates to CASSVQPSNQPQHF.

V and J are TRBV28 and TRBJ1-3; D might be TRBD1 (5 bases). The germline gives CDR1 MDHEN, CDR2 SYDVKM. The CDR3 length is 13 residues. V was shortened by 2 bases and J by 9 bases, with 11 bases between the two germline ends. The CDR3 DNA follows: TGTGCCAGCAGTTTAGAGGGACGGTTCACCATATATTTT. The encoded protein is CASSLEGRFTIYF.

This chain joins TRBV5-6 and TRBJ1-3; D unresolved. Trimming shortened V by 4 bases and J by 0 bases, and 14 bases separated the two germline ends. The CDR3 has 16 amino acids. Germline loops: CDR1 SGHDT, CDR2 YYEEEE. The CDR3 region is CASSTWEALSGNTIYF. In DNA, the CDR3 is TGTGCCAGCAGCACCTGGGAGGCTCTCTCTGGAAACACCATATATTTT.

This chain uses TRBV10-1 with TRBJ2-7, with unresolved D. The CDR3 runs to 13 residues. Looked up from germline, CDR1 is WNHNN and CDR2 is SYGVQD (reference sequence). Trimming pared 4 bases from V and 2 bases from J, leaving 9 bases between. CDR3 coding DNA: TGCGCCAGCAGTGCTGGGCAGACCTACGAGCAGTACTTC. This gives the protein CASSAGQTYEQYF.

This clone was observed a few times. The genes are TRBV5-1 and TRBJ1-3; TRBD1 agrees at 10 bases. In germline, CDR1 is SGHRS, CDR2 YFSETQ. V lost 4 bases to trimming and J lost 1 base; unmatched junction nucleotides: 8. The CDR3 loop spans 17 amino acids. The CDR3 loop is CASSEQGQGFSGNTIYF. CDR3 in DNA: TGCGCCAGCAGCGAACAGGGACAGGGGTTTTCTGGAAACACCATATATTTT.

The rearrangement links TRBV19 to TRBJ2-3; 10 bases match TRBD1. Germline assignment: CDR1 LNHDA and CDR2 SQIVND (reference sequence). This CDR3 comprises 15 residues. J lost 4 bases, V lost 5 bases, and 6 bases had no gene match. The CDR3 spells CASSVGQGVSDTQYF. The CDR3 region has the DNA TGTGCCAGTAGTGTAGGACAGGGGGTTTCAGATACGCAGTATTTT.

CDR3 coding DNA: TGTGCCAGCAGTTTAAGGGCAGGGGCTAACTATGGCTACACCTTC. Its translation is CASSLRAGANYGYTF. This rearrangement joins TRBV28 to TRBJ1-2, with D possibly matching TRBD1 (6 bases). Between the trimmed V and J ends, which lost 2 bases and 0 bases, there was a span of 10 bases. CDR1 is MDHEN, CDR2 SYDVKM, per germline. The CDR3 spans 15 residues.

V usage is TRBV9 and J usage is TRBJ1-2, with D unresolved. The CDR3 is made up of 13 amino acids. Trimming removed 4 bases at V and 4 bases at J, with 11 bases between. Per germline, CDR1 SGDLS and CDR2 YYNGEE. The CDR3 sequence: CASSTRWGYGYTF. The CDR3 DNA reads as TGTGCCAGCAGCACGCGGTGGGGCTATGGCTACACCTTC.

In its sample, this clone was seen a few times. The V gene is TRBV4-1, the J gene TRBJ2-7, with D unresolved. The CDR3 is 15 amino acids. Germline lookup yields CDR1 MGHRA and CDR2 YSYEKL. Deletions cut 1 base from V and 5 bases from J, with 15 bases between. CDR3 nucleotide sequence: TGCGCCAGCAGCCAAGTTTTGGTAGACTCTAACGAGCAGTACTTC. Its translation is CASSQVLVDSNEQYF.

The chain joins TRBV5-8 to TRBJ1-1; 7 bases are shared with TRBD1. Germline values: CDR1 SGHTS, CDR2 YDEGEE. The CDR3 has 15 amino acids. V gave up 5 bases and J gave up 7 bases; unmatched junction bases: 14. CDR3 region: CASRLKHRGRGEAFF. The DNA of the CDR3 is TGTGCCAGCAGACTGAAGCACAGGGGACGCGGTGAAGCTTTCTTT. Using reference TRBV5-8 and TRBJ1-1 for the parts outside the CDR3, the full variable domain is EAGVTQSPTHLIKTRGQQATLRCSPISGHTSVYWYQQALGLGLQFLLWYDEGEERNRGNFPPRFSGRQFPNYSSELNVNALELEDSALYLCASRLKHRGRGEAFFGQGTRLTVV.

This sequence joins TRBV2 and TRBJ2-5, with 7 bases matching TRBD1. Trimming cost V 6 bases and J 5 bases; bases outside gene matches: 6. Germline V gene sequence: CDR1 SNHLY, CDR2 FYNNEI. The CDR3 totals 13 residues. The CDR3 coding sequence is TGTGCCAGCAGCCCAGACAGGGTGGAGACCCAGTACTTC. Translated, it gives CASSPDRVETQYF.

This clone has just a few counts. V usage is TRBV10-3 and J usage is TRBJ1-1; 10 bases are shared with TRBD1. Trimming at V came to 4 bases and at J to 2 bases, leaving 10 bases not matched to a gene. The CDR3 runs 17 residues. CDR1 ENHRY and CDR2 SYGVKD come from the germline V gene. The CDR3 DNA reads as TGTGCCATCAGTGGAGTGGACAGGGGGAACGGAAACACTGAAGCTTTCTTT. Translation gives CAISGVDRGNGNTEAFF.

Comments on this clone: The same CDR3 can be traced to other DNA sequences in this sample. This chain connects TRBV2 to TRBJ2-5; TRBD1 agrees at 7 bases. The CDR3 is made up of 13 amino acids. Germline V CDR1 and CDR2: SNHLY, FYNNEI. With V trimmed by 7 bases and J by 1 base, 3 bases remained unmatched. CDR3 sequence: CASIGQVQETQYF. In nucleotides, the CDR3 is TGTGCCAGCATTGGACAGGTCCAAGAGACCCAGTACTTC.

The V call is TRBV27, the J call TRBJ1-3; D not certain. The germline V gene has CDR1 MNHEY and CDR2 SMNVEV (reference sequence). The CDR3 is 14 amino acids. Trimming took off 0 bases at V and 3 bases at J, with 6 bases between the two ends. CDR3 sequence: CASSLSPNGNTIYF. CDR3 bases: TGTGCCAGCAGTTTATCCCCAAATGGAAACACCATATATTTT.

V and J are TRBV14 and TRBJ2-7; the D is unclear. From germline, CDR1 is SGHDN and CDR2 FVKESK. CDR3 length: 13 amino acids. Trimming pared 0 bases from V and 6 bases from J, leaving 9 bases between. Here the CDR3 reads CASSQERFREQYF. CDR3 coding DNA: TGTGCCAGCAGCCAAGAGCGGTTTCGCGAGCAGTACTTC.

This chain joins TRBV2 and TRBJ2-7; perhaps TRBD1 as D (5 bases). Trimming pared 3 bases from V and 6 bases from J, leaving 18 bases between. The CDR3 contains 15 residues. Germline V gene lookup returns CDR1 SNHLY and CDR2 FYNNEI. CDR3 sequence: CASSDLDTSMVEQYF. DNA for the CDR3: TGTGCCAGCAGTGACTTGGACACTTCTATGGTCGAGCAGTACTTC.

The rearrangement uses TRBV28 and TRBJ1-1; TRBD1 matches at 8 bases. The V and J ends lost 4 bases and 4 bases, in that order; junction bases with no gene match: 8. Germline values: CDR1 MDHEN, CDR2 SYDVKM. The CDR3 consists of 15 residues. The CDR3, as DNA: TGTGCCAGCAGTTCGCCCCAGGGGGCAGGCACTGAAGCTTTCTTT. Translated: CASSSPQGAGTEAFF. Complete variable domain (other parts from reference TRBV28 and TRBJ1-1): DVKVTQSSRYLVKRTGEKVFLECVQDMDHENMFWYRQDPGLGLRLIYFSYDVKMKEKGDIPEGYSVSREKKERFSLILESASTNQTSMYLCASSSPQGAGTEAFFGQGTRLTVV.

The chain couples TRBV11-2 to TRBJ2-2, with D possibly matching TRBD1 (6 bases). Germline V gene lookup returns CDR1 SGHAT and CDR2 FQNNGV. Trimming pared 4 bases from V and 6 bases from J, leaving 24 bases between. The CDR3 loop spans 18 amino acids. Here the CDR3 DNA reads TGTGCCAGCAGCTCACATCGAGAGACAGGAAAGTTCCCCGGGGAGCTGTTTTTT. The encoded protein is CASSSHRETGKFPGELFF.